This entry features one TCR beta chain sequence. The sample comes from a study of blood T cell repertoires in COVID-19. For the study at large: There were acute and convalescent COVID-19 samples, and they came from the United States, Italy and Spain. Sample material is recorded as cDNA or gDNA derived from T cells, B-cell-depleted T cells, or PBMCs.

There are 14 residues in the CDR3. Per germline, CDR1 LGHDT and CDR2 YNNKEL (reference sequence). V lost 3 bases and J lost 2; bases outside the gene matches: 4. Original analysis: Estimation of nucleated cell counts relied on the amplification of reference gene primers. The protocol was immunoSEQ multiplex PCR, while the TCRdb copy is restricted to in-frame clones and leaves out a portion. That table gives V, J and clone size, and the DNA gave D and trimming. The sample lists 35,000 to 50,000 clones, roughly 85% occurring once. Input material: peripheral blood. This receptor was identified in a man in his 60s with acute or convalescent COVID-19. The chain combines TRBV3-1 (or the pseudogene TRBV3-2) with TRBJ2-7; 7 positions match TRBD2. The DNA for the CDR3 is TGTGCCAGCAGCCACCAACGGGGGGCCTACGAGCAGTACTTC. Translating it yields CASSHQRGAYEQYF.